The clone carrying this TCR beta chain was seen ten or more times. The sample comes from a study of T-cell memory formation after mild COVID-19. This CDR3 contains 13 residues. Germline CDR1 reads SGDLS; CDR2 reads YYNGEE. J lost 5 bases, V lost 3 bases, and 4 bases had no gene match. One entry per CDR3 protein results from TCRdb running MiXCR on the 5' RACE reads. The table includes about 140,000 distinct CDR3 sequences, 11% to 15% detected once. The genes are TRBV9 and TRBJ2-5; 7 bases agree with TRBD1. This clonotype originated in an adult woman who had mild COVID-19 (a few samples of this study predate the infection). Cell type and time point are not known. Sequences were obtained from PBMCs or a T cell subset sorted from them (not recorded which). CDR3 sequence reads: CASSETGWETQYF. CDR3 DNA: TGTGCCAGCAGCGAGACAGGGTGGGAGACCCAGTACTTC.